The 27 T cell receptor beta chains in this list originate from one sample, sequenced in a study of siplizumab effects on memory and regulatory T cells. Using immunoSEQ multiplex PCR, the repertoire was profiled, and TCRdb retains in-frame clones only, with some absent. Of about 100,000 clones listed, over 90% are singletons. Sequenced material: non-Treg CD4+ T cells sorted from blood. The receptor source for this set is a human donor in good health.

This chain uses TRBV2 with TRBJ1-1; D not certain. Germline CDR1 and CDR2: SNHLY and FYNNEI. The V end was cut by 5 bases, the J end by 2 bases, with 12 bases between. This CDR3 comprises 14 residues. The CDR3 loop reads CASSKTGVNTEAFF. CDR3 nucleotide sequence: TGTGCCAGCAGTAAAACCGGGGTCAACACTGAAGCTTTCTTT.

The gene calls are TRBV7-8 and TRBJ1-1; D is undetermined. Germline CDR1 SGHVS, CDR2 FQNEAQ. The CDR3 sequence is 14 residues long. The V end lost 6 bases, the J end lost 0 bases, and 11 bases lay between the germline ends. The CDR3 DNA reads TGTGCCAGCAGTCCTACAACTTTGAACACTGAAGCTTTCTTT. It translates to CASSPTTLNTEAFF.

The rearrangement uses TRBV7-8 and TRBJ2-7; TRBD1 aligns across 7 bases. The ends lost 4 bases at V and 3 bases at J; junction bases unmatched: 18. The CDR3 is 18 residues long. Germline CDR1 and CDR2: SGHVS and FQNEAQ. CDR3 DNA sequence: TGTGCCAGCAGCTCCAAAAGAATAACTCCGGGACAGAACTACGAGCAGTACTTC. It yields the protein CASSSKRITPGQNYEQYF.

This CDR3 reads CASSPGGGLGEKLFF. CDR3 DNA sequence: TGTGCCAGCAGCCCGGGTGGGGGGCTCGGAGAAAAACTGTTTTTT. V is TRBV7-2 and J is TRBJ1-4, with TRBD1 as a possible D gene (6 bases). Germline CDR1 SGHTA, CDR2 FQGNSA. With 5 bases removed from V and 8 bases from J, the gap between germline ends came to 18 bases. This CDR3 has 15 residues.

V gene TRBV12-5 combines with J gene TRBJ2-1, with D perhaps TRBD1 or TRBD2 (5 bases each). The CDR3 length is 16 residues. V was clipped by 6 bases and J by 0 bases, with 15 bases between them. CDR1 is LGHNT, CDR2 FRNRAP, per germline. The CDR3 bases are TGTGCTAGTGGCCGCCCCGGGACGGCCTCCTACAATGAGCAGTTCTTC. Translation gives CASGRPGTASYNEQFF. The variable domain in full, completed from reference TRBV12-5 and TRBJ2-1, reads DARVTQTPRHKVTEMGQEVTMRCQPILGHNTVFWYRQTMMQGLELLAYFRNRAPLDDSGMPKDRFSAEMPDATLATLKIQPSEPRDSAVYFCASGRPGTASYNEQFFGPGTRLTVL.

V and J are TRBV27 and TRBJ2-1; no firm D call. V dropped 3 bases and J dropped 5 bases, with 5 bases sitting between them. The germline gives CDR1 MNHEY, CDR2 SMNVEV (reference sequence). CDR3 size: 12 residues. This CDR3 reads CASSFRDNEQFF. For the CDR3, the DNA is TGTGCCAGCAGTTTCAGAGACAATGAGCAGTTCTTC.

The chain links TRBV7-9 to TRBJ2-7; 7 nucleotides align to TRBD2. Trimming cost V 4 bases and J 11 bases; bases outside gene matches: 14. CDR1 and CDR2 (germline): SEHNR, FQNEAQ (reference sequence). This CDR3 is built from 14 residues. The CDR3 sequence is CASSSGLVPLNEYF. Here the CDR3 DNA reads TGTGCCAGCAGCTCAGGACTAGTCCCTTTAAACGAGTACTTC.

This chain joins TRBV7-9 and TRBJ2-7, with 8 bases identical to TRBD1. The germline V gene has CDR1 SEHNR and CDR2 FQNEAQ (reference sequence). The V segment lost 5 bases and the J segment 3 bases; nucleotides outside the gene matches: 6. CDR3 length: 14 amino acids. The CDR3: CASSPTGGHYEQYF. Written as DNA, the CDR3 is TGTGCCAGCAGCCCTACAGGGGGACACTACGAGCAGTACTTC.

V and J are TRBV30 and TRBJ1-2; D is uncertain. V lost 3 bases and J 2 bases, leaving 10 bases between the germline ends. The CDR3 contains 13 residues. Germline-derived CDR1 and CDR2 are GTSNPN and SVGIG (reference sequence). The CDR3 region is CAWRQLKNYGYTF. The CDR3 region has the DNA TGTGCCTGGAGACAGCTGAAGAACTATGGCTACACCTTC.

This chain joins TRBV7-3 and TRBJ2-5; D gene unclear. Looked up from germline, CDR1 is SGHTA and CDR2 is FQGTGA. This CDR3 has 12 residues. The V gene lost 5 bases and the J gene lost 6 bases, with 10 bases spanning the gap. CDR3 amino acids: CASSLDEKTQYF. The CDR3 DNA sequence: TGTGCCAGCAGCCTGGATGAAAAGACCCAGTACTTC.

V gene TRBV2 combines with J gene TRBJ1-1, with TRBD1 as a possible D gene (6 bases). This CDR3 comprises 14 residues. V was shortened by 3 bases and J by 0 bases, with 8 bases between the two germline ends. Germline V gene sequence: CDR1 SNHLY, CDR2 FYNNEI. This chain's CDR3 is CASSDWDMNTEAFF. In DNA, the CDR3 is TGTGCCAGCAGTGATTGGGACATGAACACTGAAGCTTTCTTT.

This chain uses TRBV6-4 with TRBJ2-7; no clear D gene. CDR1 is MRHNA, CDR2 SNTAGT, per germline. The CDR3 runs to 12 residues. The CDR3 DNA is TGTCGTGGCAGAAAATTCTCCTACGAGCAGTACTTC. This encodes CRGRKFSYEQYF.

This CDR3 reads CASSSMGEVKFF. The CDR3 DNA reads TGCGCCAGCAGCTCCATGGGGGAGGTTAAGTTCTTC. The rearrangement joins TRBV5-1 to TRBJ2-1; tentatively, D is TRBD2 (6 bases). V was cut by 3 bases and J by 14 bases, with 15 bases left in between. The CDR3 is 12 amino acids. Germline CDR1 and CDR2: SGHRS and YFSETQ.

The chain employs TRBV18 and TRBJ1-1, with 9 bases lining up with TRBD1. After removal of 3 bases from V and 2 bases from J, the junction contained 10 bases not matched to a gene. Per germline, CDR1 KGHSH and CDR2 LQKENI. The CDR3 extends over 17 amino acids. The CDR3 sequence is CASSPNNPGQGNTEAFF. The CDR3 DNA is TGTGCCAGCTCACCGAACAACCCGGGACAGGGAAACACTGAAGCTTTCTTT.

The J gene is TRBJ2-5, the V gene TRBV5-1; TRBD1 or TRBD2 may be the D gene (5 bases each). V gave up 4 bases and J gave up 2 bases, with 12 bases separating them. The germline V gene encodes CDR1 SGHRS and CDR2 YFSETQ. CDR3 size: 14 residues. For the CDR3, the DNA is TGCGCCAGCAGCCTAGGGACGGCTCAAGAGACCCAGTACTTC. It yields the protein CASSLGTAQETQYF.

The chain employs TRBV29-1 and TRBJ2-1, with 9 positions matching TRBD2. The germline gives CDR1 SQVTM, CDR2 ANQGSEA. This CDR3 comprises 15 residues. V lost 5 bases to trimming and J lost 1 base; unmatched junction nucleotides: 6. CDR3 DNA sequence: TGCAGCGTTCGACTAGCGGCGAAGTCCTACAATGAGCAGTTCTTC. It is translated as CSVRLAAKSYNEQFF.

The rearrangement uses TRBV6-6 and TRBJ1-3; D might be TRBD1 (5 bases). CDR1 is MNHNY, CDR2 SVGAGI, per germline (reference sequence). This CDR3 is built from 15 residues. V dropped 5 bases and J dropped 0 bases, with 11 bases sitting between them. The CDR3 sequence: CASSDPGSSGNTIYF. DNA of the CDR3: TGTGCCAGCAGTGATCCAGGGAGCTCTGGAAACACCATATATTTT.

The chain is built from TRBV27 and TRBJ1-4, with unresolved D. The CDR3 is 14 amino acids. Trimming took 6 bases from V and 7 from J, leaving 15 bases between them. The germline V gene has CDR1 MNHEY and CDR2 SMNVEV (reference sequence). In DNA, the CDR3 is TGTGCCAGCAGCAGTGGGCCTGCGGGTGAAAAACTGTTTTTT. Residues: CASSSGPAGEKLFF.

The chain combines TRBV15 with TRBJ2-1; D could derive from TRBD1 or TRBD2 (5 bases each). With 4 bases removed from V and 9 bases from J, the gap between germline ends came to 19 bases. Germline V gene lookup returns CDR1 LNHNV and CDR2 YYDKDF (reference sequence). The CDR3 extends over 15 amino acids. CDR3: CATSTTGQGDGEQFF. As DNA, the CDR3 is TGTGCCACCAGCACAACGGGCCAGGGAGACGGTGAGCAGTTCTTC.

The rearrangement uses TRBV5-1 and TRBJ2-7; a weak D match, TRBD1 (6 bases). V dropped 0 bases and J dropped 4 bases, with 14 bases sitting between them. Germline V gene lookup returns CDR1 SGHRS and CDR2 YFSETQ. The CDR3 is 15 residues long. CDR3 sequence: CASSLEGRGRYEQYF. DNA for the CDR3: TGCGCCAGCAGCTTGGAAGGCAGGGGCAGGTACGAGCAGTACTTC.

This chain joins TRBV6-6 and TRBJ1-2; D might be TRBD1 (6 bases). Germline-derived CDR1 and CDR2 are MNHNY and SVGAGI (reference sequence). Trimming left V 5 bases short and J 8 bases short, with 18 bases between. The CDR3 sequence is 14 residues long. CDR3 loop: CASSPRRGPGGYTF. The CDR3 DNA is TGTGCCAGCAGTCCCCGCCGGGGGCCAGGCGGCTACACCTTC.

This sequence joins TRBV11-2 and TRBJ2-5; 9 bases line up with TRBD1. With V trimmed by 5 bases and J by 7 bases, 8 bases remained unmatched. The germline V gene has CDR1 SGHAT and CDR2 FQNNGV. This CDR3 spans 14 amino acids. The CDR3 DNA reads TGTGCCAGCAGCGCCGGGACAGGGTTCGGGACCCAGTACTTC. Its translation is CASSAGTGFGTQYF.

The chain uses TRBV5-1 and TRBJ2-7; D perhaps matches TRBD2 (5 bases). The V end was cut by 0 bases, the J end by 9 bases, with 16 bases between. CDR1 is SGHRS and CDR2 is YFSETQ in the germline V gene. The CDR3 extends over 14 amino acids. CDR3 DNA sequence: TGCGCCAGCAGCTTGGACGGAGGACGTTCGGGGCAGTACTTC. Translating gives CASSLDGGRSGQYF.

The chain is built from TRBV5-4 and TRBJ2-1; 14 bases line up with TRBD2. Germline lookup yields CDR1 SGHNT and CDR2 YYREEE (reference sequence). This CDR3 is 15 amino acids long. J gave up 9 bases and V 3 bases, and 5 bases lay outside the gene matches. The CDR3 sequence is CASSSGLAGGLEQFF. The CDR3 bases are TGTGCCAGCAGCTCAGGACTAGCGGGGGGTCTTGAGCAGTTCTTC. Full variable domain (outside the CDR3, taken from reference TRBV5-4 and TRBJ2-1): ETGVTQSPTHLIKTRGQQVTLRCSSQSGHNTVSWYQQALGQGPQFIFQYYREEENGRGNFPPRFSGLQFPNYSSELNVNALELDDSALYLCASSSGLAGGLEQFFGPGTRLTVL.

J is TRBJ2-2 and V is TRBV14; possible D gene TRBD1, 5 bases. The CDR3 contains 16 residues. V was cut by 6 bases and J by 0 bases, with 14 bases left in between. CDR1 is SGHDN and CDR2 is FVKESK in the germline V gene. CDR3 sequence: CASRSVDSPNTGELFF. The CDR3 coding sequence is TGTGCCAGCAGATCGGTCGACAGTCCGAACACCGGGGAGCTGTTTTTT. Together with reference TRBV14 and TRBJ2-2, the CDR3 gives the full variable domain: EAGVTQFPSHSVIEKGQTVTLRCDPISGHDNLYWYRRVMGKEIKFLLHFVKESKQDESGMPNNRFLAERTGGTYSTLKVQPAELEDSGVYFCASRSVDSPNTGELFFGEGSRLTVL.

The chain combines TRBV7-9 with TRBJ2-7, with D unresolved. Trimming removed 6 bases at V and 3 bases at J, with 9 bases between. In germline, CDR1 is SEHNR, CDR2 FQNEAQ (reference sequence). This CDR3 is built from 12 residues. CDR3 DNA: TGTGCCAGCAGTCTTTCATACTACGAGCAGTACTTC. Translated, it gives CASSLSYYEQYF.

The chain recombines TRBV7-9 with TRBJ2-1, with a tentative D call TRBD2 (6 bases). The germline V and J ends were trimmed by 3 bases and 0 bases, with 12 bases remaining between them. CDR1 is SEHNR, CDR2 FQNEAQ, per germline (reference sequence). The length of the CDR3 is 16 residues. CDR3 residues: CASSFSGQSSYNEQFF. Written as DNA, the CDR3 is TGTGCCAGCAGCTTTAGCGGACAAAGCTCCTACAATGAGCAGTTCTTC.